This is a list of T cell receptor beta chains from one sample in a study of cytomegalovirus exposure and HLA in healthy donors. Clones were read by immunoSEQ multiplex PCR, and TCRdb kept only the in-frame ones, dropping some. This sample carries 100,000 to 150,000 clones, 84% of them seen once, and the ten largest clones take 2.5% to 3.5%. The sequenced material came from PBMCs. Every receptor here comes from a woman aged 18-29 years in good health and CMV-seropositive. Each CDR3 is given with its conserved first and last residue. Each record gives: clone size, J gene, D gene, V gene, CDR3 DNA, CDR3 protein. D genes are given only for firm matches. A clone size is listed for some rows: how often the clone was seen (once, few, many), or a class if it is expanded.

. TRBJ2-7 . TRBV2 TGTGCCAGCACGGGGGAGTACGAGCAGTACTTC CASTGEYEQYF
. TRBJ2-7 . TRBV11-2 TGTGCCAGCAGCTCCGGACCGAGAGATGACTACGAGCAGTACTTC CASSSGPRDDYEQYF
. TRBJ2-5 . TRBV6-1 TGTGCCAGCAGTGAACCCCCCGGGACCCAGTACTTC CASSEPPGTQYF
medium-sized TRBJ1-3 TRBD1 TRBV25-1 TGTGCCAGCAGTGGCAGGGGGCCTTCTGGAAACACCATATATTTT CASSGRGPSGNTIYF
. TRBJ2-1 TRBD2 TRBV27 TGTGCCAGCAGTCGCGGGACTAGCTACAATGAGCAGTTCTTC CASSRGTSYNEQFF
few TRBJ2-7 TRBD2 TRBV5-1 TGCGCCAGCAGCTTGCGCGTAGCGGGGGCCTCCTACGAGCAGTACTTC CASSLRVAGASYEQYF
few TRBJ2-7 . TRBV5-4 TGTGCCAGCAGCCGGGGGTACGAGCAGTACTTC CASSRGYEQYF
. TRBJ2-5 . TRBV5-1 TGCGCCAGCAGCTTGGGCCAGCAAGAGACCCAGTACTTC CASSLGQQETQYF
. TRBJ2-6 . TRBV12-2 TGTGCAAGTCGCAGACAAGTCGAGGGGGTGCCGAGAGACCAATCTGGGGCCAACGTCCTGACTTTC CASRRQVEGVPRDQSGANVLTF
. TRBJ2-1 . TRBV10-3 TGTGCCATCACCGACAGCCTAGACAATGAGCAGTTCTTC CAITDSLDNEQFF
. TRBJ1-3 . TRBV4-2 TGTGCCAGCAGCCCCCGGATGGGCGGAAACACCATATATTTT CASSPRMGGNTIYF
. TRBJ2-1 . TRBV5-4 TGTGCCAGCAGCCCCTCCCTCTACAATGAGCAGTTCTTC CASSPSLYNEQFF